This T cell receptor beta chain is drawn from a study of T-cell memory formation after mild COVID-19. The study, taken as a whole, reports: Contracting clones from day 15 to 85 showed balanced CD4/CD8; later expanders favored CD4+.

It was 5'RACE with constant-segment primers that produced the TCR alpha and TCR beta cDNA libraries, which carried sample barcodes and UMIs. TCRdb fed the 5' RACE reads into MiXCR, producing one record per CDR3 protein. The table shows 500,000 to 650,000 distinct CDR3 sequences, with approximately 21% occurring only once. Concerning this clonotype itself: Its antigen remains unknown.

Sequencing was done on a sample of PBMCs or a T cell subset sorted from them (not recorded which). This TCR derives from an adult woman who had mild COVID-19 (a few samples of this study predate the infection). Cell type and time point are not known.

CDR3: CASRGGTRYQETQYF. For the CDR3, the DNA is TGTGCCAGCAGAGGGGGGACGCGTTACCAAGAGACCCAGTACTTC. The V gene is TRBV7-2, the J gene TRBJ2-5; D assignment may be TRBD1 or TRBD2 (6 bases each). Germline-derived CDR1 and CDR2 are SGHTA and FQGNSA. The CDR3 runs to 15 residues. The ends were cut back, 6 bases at V and 0 bases at J, with 14 bases in the middle.